This is a list of T cell receptor beta chains from one sample in a study of blood T cells in healthy people across ages. TCRdb reprocessed the 5' RACE reads via MiXCR and lists one record per CDR3 protein. The sample shows about 1.8 million distinct CDR3 sequences, roughly 52% of them seen only once. Specimen: blood. These TCRs come from a woman between 35 and 50 years old in good health. The CDR3 runs from the conserved cysteine through the conserved F or W. D genes are given only for firm matches. The size field is filled for only some rows; it gives once, few, many or a size class.

length: 15
J: TRBJ1-5
D: .
size: .
V: TRBV7-2
DNA: TGTGCCAGCAGCTTAGCGGGGAATAGCAATCAGCCCCAGCATTTT
CDR3: CASSLAGNSNQPQHF

length: 15
J: TRBJ2-5
D: .
size: .
V: TRBV14
DNA: TGTGCCAGCAGCCAAGTGCGAGGTCAGACGGAGACCCAGTACTTC
CDR3: CASSQVRGQTETQYF

length: 14
J: TRBJ2-1
D: TRBD2
size: .
V: TRBV4-2
DNA: TGTGCCAGCAGTCAAGAGGGAGGGGAATGGGAGCAGTTCTTC
CDR3: CASSQEGGEWEQFF

length: 17
J: TRBJ2-3
D: .
size: once
V: TRBV21-1
DNA: TGTGCCAGCAGCAAAAGACTACGGGGGGGCCAAACAGATACGCAGTATTTT
CDR3: CASSKRLRGGQTDTQYF

length: 12
J: TRBJ2-7
D: .
size: many
V: TRBV6-5
DNA: TGTGCCAGCAGTAGCCGGGACTACGAGCAGTACTTC
CDR3: CASSSRDYEQYF

length: 17
J: TRBJ2-3
D: TRBD2
size: once
V: TRBV5-6
DNA: TGTGCCAGCAGCAGACTAGCGGGGGGCTTACCAGGGGGTACGCAGTATTTT
CDR3: CASSRLAGGLPGGTQYF

length: 13
J: TRBJ2-5
D: .
size: .
V: TRBV20-1
DNA: TGCAGTGCTAGAGGTGGTGGTAGGCCGTGGCAGTACTTC
CDR3: CSARGGGRPWQYF

length: 17
J: TRBJ2-7
D: TRBD1
size: .
V: TRBV16
DNA: TGTGCCAGCAGCCAATATTGGGACAGGGTGGTTCCCTACGAGCAGTACTTC
CDR3: CASSQYWDRVVPYEQYF

length: 16
J: TRBJ1-2
D: .
size: once
V: TRBV7-9
DNA: TGTGCCAGCAGCTTAGGGGGGGACCGATACCGATATGGCTACACCTTC
CDR3: CASSLGGDRYRYGYTF

length: 12
J: TRBJ1-4
D: .
size: .
V: TRBV29-1
DNA: TGCAGCGTGGGCCCCGGGCGGGAAAAACTGTTTTTT
CDR3: CSVGPGREKLFF

length: 14
J: TRBJ1-6
D: .
size: few
V: TRBV4-3
DNA: TGCGCCAGCAGCGTCAGTACAGGGTGGTCACCCCTCCACTTT
CDR3: CASSVSTGWSPLHF

length: 12
J: TRBJ2-1
D: .
size: few
V: TRBV27
DNA: TGTGCCAGCAGTTACCCTGGCGCGGAGCAGTTCTTC
CDR3: CASSYPGAEQFF

length: 17
J: TRBJ2-7
D: TRBD2
size: .
V: TRBV6-2/TRBV6-3
DNA: TGTGCCAGCAGTCCCCGGACTAGCGGGGGGGCAACTTACGAGCAGTACTTC
CDR3: CASSPRTSGGATYEQYF

length: 13
J: TRBJ2-7
D: .
size: few
V: TRBV3-1
DNA: TGTGCCAGCAGCCAAGGGGGGTACAATGAGCAGTACTTC
CDR3: CASSQGGYNEQYF

length: 12
J: TRBJ2-1
D: .
size: .
V: TRBV5-1
DNA: TGCGCCAGCAGCGCAACTAGAAGTGAGCAGTTCTTC
CDR3: CASSATRSEQFF

length: 13
J: TRBJ2-3
D: .
size: .
V: TRBV7-9
DNA: TGTGCCAGCATCCCAACCAGCACAGATACGCAGTATTTT
CDR3: CASIPTSTDTQYF

length: 16
J: TRBJ2-1
D: TRBD2
size: .
V: TRBV5-1
DNA: TGCGCCAGCAGCCCGACGACTAGCGGGGGGGCCAATGAGCAGTTCTTC
CDR3: CASSPTTSGGANEQFF

length: 16
J: TRBJ2-3
D: TRBD2
size: .
V: TRBV7-2
DNA: TGTGCCAGCAGCTTAGTGGCGGGAGGGCCTTCAGATACGCGGTATTTT
CDR3: CASSLVAGGPSDTRYF

length: 11
J: TRBJ2-1
D: .
size: .
V: TRBV9
DNA: TGTGCCAGCAGCGCAGGGACCAAACAGTTCTTC
CDR3: CASSAGTKQFF

length: 17
J: TRBJ2-5
D: TRBD1
size: .
V: TRBV20-1
DNA: TGCAGTGCTAGACTTGATAGGACAGGGGGCCTTATGGAGACCCAGTACTTC
CDR3: CSARLDRTGGLMETQYF

length: 15
J: TRBJ2-4
D: .
size: few
V: TRBV6-5
DNA: TGTGCCAGCAGTTACAATACTAGCGCCAAAAACATTCAGTACTTC
CDR3: CASSYNTSAKNIQYF

length: 17
J: TRBJ1-2
D: .
size: .
V: TRBV4-3
DNA: TGCGCCAGCAGCCAAGATTTTAGTTCCAGGGCCATCTATGGCTACACCTTC
CDR3: CASSQDFSSRAIYGYTF

length: 16
J: TRBJ1-2
D: .
size: .
V: TRBV3-1
DNA: TGTGCCAGCAGCCCTCCTAGAGGGAAGGAGAACTATGGCTACACCTTC
CDR3: CASSPPRGKENYGYTF

length: 16
J: TRBJ2-3
D: .
size: .
V: TRBV4-3
DNA: TGCGCCAGCAGCCAAGAATTGCTCCCGAGCACAGATACGCAGTATTTT
CDR3: CASSQELLPSTDTQYF

length: 12
J: TRBJ2-7
D: .
size: .
V: TRBV6-1
DNA: TGTGCCAGCAGTGAAAGGGTCCACGAGCAGTACTTC
CDR3: CASSERVHEQYF

length: 13
J: TRBJ1-2
D: .
size: .
V: TRBV9
DNA: TGTGCCAGCAGCACACAGGGTTTCTATAGCTACACCTTC
CDR3: CASSTQGFYSYTF

length: 12
J: TRBJ1-5
D: .
size: .
V: TRBV6-2/TRBV6-3
DNA: TGTGCCAGCAGTTACCCGAAGCAGCCCCAGCATTTT
CDR3: CASSYPKQPQHF

length: 21
J: TRBJ2-4
D: TRBD1
size: .
V: TRBV2
DNA: TGTGCCAGCAGTGAAGCGCTTTGGGGGACAGGGTCGTCGATGGCCAAAAACATTCAGTACTTC
CDR3: CASSEALWGTGSSMAKNIQYF

length: 13
J: TRBJ2-1
D: .
size: few
V: TRBV27
DNA: TGTGCCAGCGCCACGGCCCGATACAATGAGCAGTTCTTC
CDR3: CASATARYNEQFF

length: 14
J: TRBJ1-5
D: .
size: .
V: TRBV4-1
DNA: TGCGCCAGCAGTCCGGACAGTGTGGGTCAGCCCCAGCATTTT
CDR3: CASSPDSVGQPQHF

length: 16
J: TRBJ1-4
D: .
size: .
V: TRBV5-1
DNA: TGCGCCAGCAGCTTGGATGGGAACGATCCGAATGAAAAACTGTTTTTT
CDR3: CASSLDGNDPNEKLFF

length: 16
J: TRBJ2-5
D: TRBD1
size: .
V: TRBV20-1
DNA: TGCAGTGCTAGGGAACACGGACAGGGGGCAGGAGAGACCCAGTACTTC
CDR3: CSAREHGQGAGETQYF

length: 17
J: TRBJ2-5
D: TRBD2
size: few
V: TRBV15
DNA: TGTGCCACCAGCAGAGATTCAAGCGGGGGGAATCAAGAGACCCAGTACTTC
CDR3: CATSRDSSGGNQETQYF

length: 14
J: TRBJ2-7
D: .
size: .
V: TRBV6-6
DNA: TGTGCCAGCAGAACTCCGGGGCTGCAAGGCGAGCAGTACTTC
CDR3: CASRTPGLQGEQYF

length: 14
J: TRBJ2-7
D: .
size: .
V: TRBV6-5
DNA: TGTGCCAGCAGTCCCGGGACCCTAATTGGGGAGCAGTACTTC
CDR3: CASSPGTLIGEQYF

length: 16
J: TRBJ2-1
D: .
size: .
V: TRBV5-1
DNA: TGCGCCAGCAGCTTGTTATGGGGTAAGGCCTACAATGAGCAGTTCTTC
CDR3: CASSLLWGKAYNEQFF

length: 15
J: TRBJ2-1
D: .
size: .
V: TRBV18
DNA: TGTGCCAGCTCACCAGACAGGTCGGTTTACAATGAGCAGTTCTTC
CDR3: CASSPDRSVYNEQFF

length: 13
J: TRBJ1-1
D: TRBD1
size: few
V: TRBV20-1
DNA: TGCAGTGCTAGGACAGGGGGGAACACTGAAGCTTTCTTT
CDR3: CSARTGGNTEAFF

length: 15
J: TRBJ1-5
D: .
size: .
V: TRBV20-1
DNA: TGCAGTGCCAGCCTCGGACAGAATAGCAATCAGCCCCAGCATTTT
CDR3: CSASLGQNSNQPQHF

length: 13
J: TRBJ2-3
D: .
size: .
V: TRBV6-6
DNA: TGTGCCAGCATCTCGCCCGACACAGATACGCAGTATTTT
CDR3: CASISPDTDTQYF

length: 16
J: TRBJ2-5
D: TRBD1
size: few
V: TRBV6-1
DNA: TGTGCCAGCAGTGAAGTCCCAGGGACAGGGTCAGAGACCCAGTACTTC
CDR3: CASSEVPGTGSETQYF

length: 12
J: TRBJ1-2
D: .
size: .
V: TRBV12-3/TRBV12-4
DNA: TGTGCCAGCAGTTTAGGTACAGGCCGCTACACCTTC
CDR3: CASSLGTGRYTF

length: 16
J: TRBJ2-1
D: .
size: once
V: TRBV28
DNA: TGTGCCAGCAGTTTCCGTATTCAGGGGCTTTACAATGAGCAGTTCTTC
CDR3: CASSFRIQGLYNEQFF

length: 17
J: TRBJ1-4
D: .
size: .
V: TRBV27
DNA: TGTGCCAGCAGTTTATTGCCTCGGGCAGGGGAGGGAGAAAAACTGTTTTTT
CDR3: CASSLLPRAGEGEKLFF

length: 16
J: TRBJ1-3
D: .
size: .
V: TRBV4-3
DNA: TGCGCCAGCAGCCAAGATCGGGCAGGGGATGGAAACACCATATATTTT
CDR3: CASSQDRAGDGNTIYF

length: 15
J: TRBJ2-5
D: .
size: .
V: TRBV5-1
DNA: TGCGCCAGCAGCAGAAGGCTCAGGATCCAAGAGACCCAGTACTTC
CDR3: CASSRRLRIQETQYF

length: 14
J: TRBJ1-2
D: .
size: .
V: TRBV4-2
DNA: TGTGCCAGCAGCCAAGATGACCCCGGAAGGGGCTACACCTTC
CDR3: CASSQDDPGRGYTF

length: 14
J: TRBJ2-5
D: .
size: .
V: TRBV3-1
DNA: TGTGCCAGCAGCCAAGGGGGGCCTGAGGAGACCCAGTACTTC
CDR3: CASSQGGPEETQYF

length: 15
J: TRBJ1-2
D: .
size: .
V: TRBV4-1
DNA: TGCGCCAGCAGCCAGGGATCCAGGGATAACTATGGCTACACCTTC
CDR3: CASSQGSRDNYGYTF

length: 15
J: TRBJ2-1
D: TRBD2
size: few
V: TRBV25-1
DNA: TGTGCCAGCAGTGAACCGCGGGGGGCTTACAATGAGCAGTTCTTC
CDR3: CASSEPRGAYNEQFF

length: 16
J: TRBJ2-5
D: TRBD1
size: .
V: TRBV29-1
DNA: TGCAGCGTTACCATCAAACAGGGGGCTTATGGAGAGACCCAGTACTTC
CDR3: CSVTIKQGAYGETQYF

length: 16
J: TRBJ2-1
D: TRBD1
size: .
V: TRBV7-2
DNA: TGTGCCAGCAGCCACTGGGACAGGGGTGGGTACAATGAGCAGTTCTTC
CDR3: CASSHWDRGGYNEQFF

length: 19
J: TRBJ1-2
D: TRBD1
size: few
V: TRBV9
DNA: TGTGCCAGCAGCGTAGCTACTCACCGGGACAGGGGCCGGGGACGGCGCTACACCTTC
CDR3: CASSVATHRDRGRGRRYTF

length: 13
J: TRBJ2-3
D: .
size: few
V: TRBV25-1
DNA: TGTGCCAGCAGTGACCACGCCACAGATACGCAGTATTTT
CDR3: CASSDHATDTQYF

length: 13
J: TRBJ1-2
D: TRBD1
size: .
V: TRBV12-3/TRBV12-4
DNA: TGCGCCACCCATGCACAGGGGGATTATGGCTACACCTTC
CDR3: CATHAQGDYGYTF

length: 16
J: TRBJ2-1
D: .
size: .
V: TRBV4-3
DNA: TGCGCCAGCAGCCAAGAATCTTGGAGGGGAAACAATGAGCAGTTCTTC
CDR3: CASSQESWRGNNEQFF

length: 16
J: TRBJ2-7
D: TRBD2
size: .
V: TRBV3-1
DNA: TGTGCCAGCAGCCAAGTGGGAGGGGAAGCCTCCTACGAGCAGTACTTC
CDR3: CASSQVGGEASYEQYF

length: 17
J: TRBJ1-4
D: TRBD1
size: .
V: TRBV28
DNA: TGTGCCAGCGTATCATTACCAGGGGGAACAACTAATGAAAAACTGTTTTTT
CDR3: CASVSLPGGTTNEKLFF